The sequence of this TCR beta chain was determined in a study of CD8+CD57+ T cells in acquired aplastic anemia. On the study more broadly: Mean yield of DNA from sorted CD4+ and CD8+ cells was 3.2 ug. Study-wide results and caveats: Patients and controls shared approximately 30 CD8+ CDR3 sequences.

The template used for profiling TCR beta VDJ and CDR3 was genomic DNA. Each CDR3 protein gets one entry after TCRdb re-called the reads with MiXCR. The sample consists of around 200,000 distinct CDR3 sequences, less than 60% of them appearing once. Germline V gives CDR1 ENHRY, CDR2 SYGVKD. V lost 7 bases, J lost 6 bases, and 19 bases lay in between. The CDR3 extends over 15 amino acids. Those patients picked for sequencing had displayed CD8+CD57+ cell expansion on flow cytometry. As for this clonotype: Its target is unknown.

The sequence derives from a human donor with aplastic anemia. V is TRBV10-3 and J is TRBJ2-1, with a weak D call TRBD2 (5 bases). Input material: sorted CD4+, CD8+, or CD8+CD57+ T cells (not recorded which) from PBMCs. CDR3 DNA: TGTGCCATCATCAAAATCGAGGGTAGCTTCAATGAGCAGTTCTTC. Protein product: CAIIKIEGSFNEQFF.